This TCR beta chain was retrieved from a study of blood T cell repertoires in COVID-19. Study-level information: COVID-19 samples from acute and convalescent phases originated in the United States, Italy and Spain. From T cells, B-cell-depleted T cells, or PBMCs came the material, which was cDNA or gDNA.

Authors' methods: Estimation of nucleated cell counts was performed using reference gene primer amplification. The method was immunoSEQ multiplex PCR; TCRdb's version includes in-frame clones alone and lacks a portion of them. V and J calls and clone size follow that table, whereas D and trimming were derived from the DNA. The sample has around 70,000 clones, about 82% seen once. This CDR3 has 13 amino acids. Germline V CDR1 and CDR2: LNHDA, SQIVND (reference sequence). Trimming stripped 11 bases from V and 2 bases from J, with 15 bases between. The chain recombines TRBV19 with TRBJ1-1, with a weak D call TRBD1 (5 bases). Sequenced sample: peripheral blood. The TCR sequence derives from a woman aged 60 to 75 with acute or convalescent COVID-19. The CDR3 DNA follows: TGTGCCTCGACAGCGTTCGTCAACACTGAAGCTTTCTTT. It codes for CASTAFVNTEAFF.